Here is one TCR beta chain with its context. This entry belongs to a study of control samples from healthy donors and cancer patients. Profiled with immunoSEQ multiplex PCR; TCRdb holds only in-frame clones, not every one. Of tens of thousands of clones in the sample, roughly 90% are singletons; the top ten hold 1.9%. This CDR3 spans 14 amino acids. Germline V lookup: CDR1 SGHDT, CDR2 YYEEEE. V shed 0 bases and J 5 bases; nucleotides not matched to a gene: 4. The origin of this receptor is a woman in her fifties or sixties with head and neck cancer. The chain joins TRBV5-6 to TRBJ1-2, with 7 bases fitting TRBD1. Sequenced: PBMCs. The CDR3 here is CASSLGGGQYGYTF. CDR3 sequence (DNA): TGTGCCAGCAGCTTGGGAGGGGGACAGTATGGCTACACCTTC.